A single sample gave rise to the 31 T cell receptor beta chains below, sequenced in a study of T cell changes during pregnancy in multiple sclerosis. TCRdb keeps only in-frame clones here, not all; method: immunoSEQ multiplex PCR. The profile shows around 21,000 clones, approximately 90% of them singletons. The sequencing used CD8+ T cells from peripheral blood mononuclear cells, collected after pregnancy. These receptors were taken from a female donor in good health, enrolled as a control in a pregnancy study.

The V and J genes are TRBV2 and TRBJ2-7, with TRBD1 identical over 10 bases. Germline V gene sequence: CDR1 SNHLY, CDR2 FYNNEI. The length of the CDR3 is 18 residues. V lost 4 bases, J lost 1 base, and 13 bases stayed unmatched. CDR3 protein: CASSGSTGTGVLSYEQYF. CDR3 DNA: TGTGCCAGCAGTGGTTCGACCGGGACAGGGGTTCTATCCTACGAGCAGTACTTC.

This clone was detected only once. The rearrangement links TRBV30 to TRBJ2-6, with 12 bases that match TRBD1. This CDR3 comprises 19 residues. With 3 bases clipped from V and 6 bases from J, the junction kept 15 bases outside the gene matches. Looked up from germline, CDR1 is GTSNPN and CDR2 is SVGIG (reference sequence). The CDR3 sequence: CAWRRLGTGGRKEANVLTF. CDR3 sequence (DNA): TGTGCCTGGAGGAGATTGGGGACAGGGGGCAGAAAGGAGGCCAACGTCCTGACTTTC.

The rearrangement uses TRBV6-1 and TRBJ2-1, with a possible D match to TRBD1 (6 bases). V lost 6 bases to trimming and J lost 2 bases, with 14 bases between them. The CDR3 totals 15 residues. CDR1 and CDR2 (germline): MNHNS, SASEGT. DNA of the CDR3: TGTGCCAGCAGCCCAGGGGCTCTAACCTACAATGAGCAGTTCTTC. Translating it yields CASSPGALTYNEQFF.

The CDR3 region is CASSLGGGSEAFF. DNA for the CDR3: TGTGCCAGCAGCTTAGGTGGGGGGAGTGAAGCTTTCTTT. This sequence joins TRBV13 and TRBJ1-1, with D possibly TRBD1 on 5 matching bases. The germline V gene encodes CDR1 PRHDT and CDR2 FYEKMQ (reference sequence). This CDR3 comprises 13 residues. V lost 0 bases and J 7 bases, leaving 9 bases between the germline ends.

This clone was found a few times. The chain links TRBV30 to TRBJ1-6, with 7 bases matching TRBD1. The CDR3 is 16 residues long. The trim removed 0 bases at V and 4 bases at J, leaving 6 bases unmatched. Per the germline V gene, CDR1 is GTSNPN and CDR2 is SVGIG (reference sequence). DNA for the CDR3: TGTGCCTGGAGTGTCTACGGGACAGATTATAATTCACCCCTCCACTTT. Its translation: CAWSVYGTDYNSPLHF.

This chain connects TRBV18 to TRBJ1-4; TRBD1 agrees at 8 bases. Germline loops: CDR1 KGHSH, CDR2 LQKENI. CDR3 size: 15 residues. Unmatched junction bases numbered 4, after V lost 4 bases and J lost 3 bases. CDR3 bases: TGTGCCAGCTCACGAGACAGGGGTGCTAATGAAAAACTGTTTTTT. Its translation: CASSRDRGANEKLFF.

The DNA for the CDR3 is TGTGCCAGCAGTTTACTCGACAGTTACGCCGAGCAGTACTTC. The encoded protein is CASSLLDSYAEQYF. J is TRBJ2-7 and V is TRBV27; maybe TRBD1 (5 bases). CDR3 length: 14 residues. Between the trimmed V and J ends, which lost 2 bases and 6 bases, there was a span of 14 bases. From germline, CDR1 is MNHEY and CDR2 SMNVEV (reference sequence).

The table lists this clone with a few counts. The gene calls are TRBV4-1 and TRBJ2-7, with D possibly TRBD2 on 6 matching bases. This CDR3 comprises 14 residues. V shed 1 base and J shed 0 bases, with 7 bases lying between them. Germline assignment: CDR1 MGHRA and CDR2 YSYEKL. The CDR3, as DNA: TGCGCCAGCAGCCAAGGGGAGGCCTCCTACGAGCAGTACTTC. Encoded protein: CASSQGEASYEQYF.

The V and J genes are TRBV2 and TRBJ1-4; D is undetermined. Between the trimmed V and J ends, which lost 1 base and 0 bases, there was a span of 12 bases. In germline, CDR1 is SNHLY, CDR2 FYNNEI. The CDR3 is made up of 17 amino acids. CDR3 region: CASSEESLLATNEKLFF. The CDR3 region has the DNA TGTGCCAGCAGTGAAGAGTCCCTACTAGCAACTAATGAAAAACTGTTTTTT.

This chain links TRBV27 with TRBJ2-7; 7 bases agree with TRBD1. From germline, CDR1 is MNHEY and CDR2 SMNVEV (reference sequence). V shed 4 bases, J shed 3 bases, and the junction held 3 bases outside the gene matches. There are 13 residues in the CDR3. Here the CDR3 DNA reads TGTGCCAGCAGTTACGGGACAGACTACGAGCAGTACTTC. It codes for CASSYGTDYEQYF.

This clone was picked up one time. V and J are TRBV7-9 and TRBJ1-5; D is perhaps TRBD1 (5 bases). Germline CDR1 reads SEHNR; CDR2 reads FQNEAQ (reference sequence). The CDR3 length is 14 residues. Between the trimmed V and J ends, which lost 1 base and 7 bases, there was a span of 11 bases. The DNA for the CDR3 is TGTGCCAGCAGCTTAGTGGGAGGGGAACAGCCCCAGCATTTT. This gives the protein CASSLVGGEQPQHF.

V usage is TRBV6-5 and J usage is TRBJ1-2; 8 nucleotides line up with TRBD1. The CDR3 has 13 residues. The V segment lost 5 bases and the J segment 7 bases; nucleotides outside the gene matches: 6. Germline loops: CDR1 MNHEY, CDR2 SVGAGI. The chain's CDR3 is CASSPQGVGGYTF. As DNA, the CDR3 is TGTGCCAGCAGTCCACAGGGGGTCGGTGGCTACACCTTC.

This chain uses TRBV29-1 with TRBJ2-5; 12 bases agree with TRBD1. The CDR3 extends over 18 amino acids. The trim removed 1 base at V and 7 bases at J, leaving 16 bases unmatched. The germline gives CDR1 SQVTM, CDR2 ANQGSEA. The chain's CDR3 is CSVEGEFERGQGAWTQYF. In DNA form, the CDR3 reads TGCAGCGTTGAAGGCGAATTTGAAAGGGGACAGGGGGCTTGGACCCAGTACTTC.

V and J are TRBV27 and TRBJ2-5, with 12 bases matching TRBD2. The V gene end was trimmed by 3 bases and the J gene end by 7 bases; junction bases not matched to a gene: 12. The CDR3 has 17 amino acids. The germline CDR1 and CDR2 sequences are MNHEY and SMNVEV (reference sequence). CDR3 amino acids: CASSFSASGGAIATQYF. The CDR3 DNA is TGTGCCAGCAGTTTCTCGGCTAGCGGGGGGGCCATAGCGACCCAGTACTTC.

V usage is TRBV2 and J usage is TRBJ2-1, with 11 positions matching TRBD2. This CDR3 has 17 amino acids. The germline V gene encodes CDR1 SNHLY and CDR2 FYNNEI. Losses at the gene ends were 3 bases for V and 2 bases for J; bases not matched to a gene: 6. As DNA, the CDR3 is TGTGCCAGCAGTGAGTGGTCTAGCGGGGGGACCTACAATGAGCAGTTCTTC. Its translation is CASSEWSSGGTYNEQFF.

This chain uses TRBV13 with TRBJ2-1; 12 bases agree with TRBD2. After removal of 5 bases from V and 3 bases from J, the junction contained 5 bases not matched to a gene. This CDR3 contains 16 residues. Per the germline V gene, CDR1 is PRHDT and CDR2 is FYEKMQ (reference sequence). The CDR3 DNA follows: TGTGCCAGCAGCGCCCGACTAGCGGGAGACTACAATGAGCAGTTCTTC. This encodes CASSARLAGDYNEQFF.

This chain uses TRBV6-5 with TRBJ1-1, with 9 positions matching TRBD1. Per the germline V gene, CDR1 is MNHEY and CDR2 is SVGAGI. V gave up 6 bases and J gave up 10 bases; unmatched junction bases: 6. This CDR3 is built from 12 residues. The CDR3: CASSQQGALAFF. As DNA, the CDR3 is TGTGCCAGCAGCCAACAGGGGGCCCTAGCTTTCTTT.

This clone was found once. The CDR3 here is CASSLGSSNYNEQFF. The CDR3 region has the DNA TGTGCCAGCAGCTTAGGGTCTAGTAACTACAATGAGCAGTTCTTC. The chain carries TRBV7-6 and TRBJ2-1; D call uncertain. V was clipped by 1 base and J by 3 bases, with 10 bases between them. Germline V CDR1 and CDR2: SGHVS, FNYEAQ. The CDR3 length is 15 residues.

The chain recombines TRBV7-8 with TRBJ1-2, with no clear D. The V end lost 1 base, the J end lost 0 bases, and 9 bases lay between the germline ends. This CDR3 has 15 residues. Germline lookup yields CDR1 SGHVS and CDR2 FQNEAQ. The CDR3 sequence: CASSLVGVANYGYTF. CDR3 nucleotides: TGTGCCAGCAGCTTAGTCGGGGTCGCTAACTATGGCTACACCTTC.

This sequence joins TRBV25-1 and TRBJ2-7; 10 bases line up with TRBD2. Germline CDR1 MGHDK, CDR2 SYGVNS. With V trimmed by 1 base and J by 2 bases, 5 bases remained unmatched. The CDR3 contains 16 residues. The CDR3 loop reads CASSESLAGETYEQYF. The CDR3 DNA is TGTGCCAGCAGTGAATCCCTAGCGGGGGAGACCTACGAGCAGTACTTC.

This clone has only one observation. The chain carries TRBV13 and TRBJ2-2; tentative D call: TRBD1 (6 bases). The length of the CDR3 is 18 residues. From germline, CDR1 is PRHDT and CDR2 FYEKMQ (reference sequence). Trimming stripped 4 bases from V and 1 base from J, with 19 bases between. CDR3 in DNA: TGTGCCAGCAGCTCCTCGGACAGCTATCAAATGAACACCGGGGAGCTGTTTTTT. Translating gives CASSSSDSYQMNTGELFF.

CDR3 sequence (DNA): TGTGCCAGCAGTGACTCCGGGACTAGAGTTACCGGGGAGCTGTTTTTT. Protein sequence: CASSDSGTRVTGELFF. V is TRBV6-4 and J is TRBJ2-2; 8 bases map to TRBD2. The germline gives CDR1 MRHNA, CDR2 SNTAGT. The trim removed 0 bases at V and 5 bases at J, leaving 5 bases unmatched. The CDR3 sequence is 16 residues long.

The chain couples TRBV9 to TRBJ2-7; D possibly corresponds to TRBD2 (6 bases). Looked up from germline, CDR1 is SGDLS and CDR2 is YYNGEE. V dropped 3 bases and J dropped 0 bases, with 10 bases sitting between them. The CDR3 spans 14 residues. CDR3 region: CASSGGDTSYEQYF. In nucleotides, the CDR3 is TGTGCCAGCAGCGGGGGGGATACCTCCTACGAGCAGTACTTC.

V and J are TRBV7-5 and TRBJ1-3; the table's TRBD1 call for D was not verified on the DNA. TRBV7-5 is listed as a pseudogene. This CDR3 has 13 amino acids. The CDR3 protein is CARSQGGGDTIYF. The CDR3, as DNA: TGTGCCAGAAGCCAGGGGGGAGGAGACACCATATATTTT.

Relative to its sample, this clone is medium-sized (0.01 to 0.1%). CDR3 loop: CARGNTEAFF. As DNA, the CDR3 is TGTGCCCGGGGTAACACTGAAGCTTTCTTT. The gene calls are TRBV11-2 and TRBJ1-1; no reliable D call. V shed 11 bases and J shed 2 bases, with 6 bases lying between them. The CDR3 covers 10 residues. Germline lookup yields CDR1 SGHAT and CDR2 FQNNGV.

Here the CDR3 reads CASSAGTGVLYEQYF. The CDR3 DNA follows: TGTGCCAGCAGCGCCGGGACAGGGGTTCTATACGAGCAGTACTTC. The chain couples TRBV9 to TRBJ2-7; the match to TRBD1 covers 10 bases. Looked up from germline, CDR1 is SGDLS and CDR2 is YYNGEE. CDR3 length equals 15 residues. J lost 4 bases, V lost 3 bases, and 7 bases had no gene match.

The chain couples TRBV10-3 to TRBJ2-1; 9 nucleotides align to TRBD2. This CDR3 region has 19 residues. Germline CDR1 and CDR2: ENHRY and SYGVKD. The J segment lost 2 bases and the V segment lost 2 bases, leaving 13 bases of the junction unmatched. The CDR3 DNA reads as TGTGCCATCAGTGAGGCGACTTTGGGCGGGAGGGTCGCCTACAATGAGCAGTTCTTC. This encodes CAISEATLGGRVAYNEQFF.

The rearrangement uses TRBV19 and TRBJ2-3, with 8 bases that match TRBD2. CDR1 and CDR2 from the germline V gene are LNHDA and SQIVND (reference sequence). The ends lost 3 bases at V and 3 bases at J; junction bases unmatched: 8. The CDR3 is 16 residues long. CDR3 sequence (DNA): TGTGCCAGTAGTATCGGAGCGGGAGTTGCGACAGATACGCAGTATTTT. Protein product: CASSIGAGVATDTQYF.

The chain is built from TRBV7-8 and TRBJ2-7, with 12 bases aligning to TRBD2. The CDR3 runs to 15 residues. Germline V CDR1 and CDR2: SGHVS, FQNEAQ. J was trimmed by 4 bases and V by 3 bases; bases with no gene match: 4. The CDR3 loop reads CASSFASGRAYEQYF. In DNA form, the CDR3 reads TGTGCCAGCAGCTTTGCTAGCGGGAGGGCGTACGAGCAGTACTTC.

The chain has TRBV18 and TRBJ2-5; D remains unclear. The CDR3 sequence is 15 residues long. Between the trimmed V and J ends, which lost 3 bases and 3 bases, there was a span of 14 bases. Germline CDR1 and CDR2: KGHSH and LQKENI. CDR3 amino acids: CASSPTMSLEETQYF. The CDR3, as DNA: TGTGCCAGCTCACCTACCATGTCCTTAGAAGAGACCCAGTACTTC.

The chain couples TRBV7-9 to TRBJ2-1, with 11 bases aligning to TRBD2. V lost 3 bases and J lost 9; bases outside the gene matches: 16. Germline CDR1 and CDR2: SEHNR and FQNEAQ (reference sequence). This CDR3 has 18 amino acids. The CDR3 sequence is CASSFTDRLAGPIGEQFF. The CDR3 coding sequence is TGTGCCAGCAGCTTCACTGACCGACTAGCGGGGCCCATAGGTGAGCAGTTCTTC.